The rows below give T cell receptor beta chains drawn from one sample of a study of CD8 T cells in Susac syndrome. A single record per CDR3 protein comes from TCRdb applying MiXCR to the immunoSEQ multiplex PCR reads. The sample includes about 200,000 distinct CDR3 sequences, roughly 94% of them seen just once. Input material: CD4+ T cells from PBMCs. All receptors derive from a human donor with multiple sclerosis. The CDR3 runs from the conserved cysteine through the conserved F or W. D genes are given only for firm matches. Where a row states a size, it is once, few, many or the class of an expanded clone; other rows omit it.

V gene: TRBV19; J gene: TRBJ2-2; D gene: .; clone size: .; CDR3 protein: CASSLRGELFF; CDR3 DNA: TGTGCCAGTAGCCTCCGAGGGGAGCTGTTTTTT
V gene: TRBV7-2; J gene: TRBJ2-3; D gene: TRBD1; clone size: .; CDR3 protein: CASKGQGRSTDTQYF; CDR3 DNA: TGTGCCAGCAAAGGACAGGGGAGGAGCACAGATACGCAGTATTTT
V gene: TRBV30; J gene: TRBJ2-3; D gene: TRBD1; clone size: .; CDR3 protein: CAWSGTGKGGTQYF; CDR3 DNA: TGTGCCTGGAGTGGGACAGGGAAGGGCGGTACGCAGTATTTT
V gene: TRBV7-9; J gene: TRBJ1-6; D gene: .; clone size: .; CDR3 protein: CATSRGTSPLHF; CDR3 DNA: TGTGCCACCTCCAGGGGAACTTCACCCCTCCACTTT
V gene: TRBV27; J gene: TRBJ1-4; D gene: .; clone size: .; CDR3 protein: CASSLQGREKLFF; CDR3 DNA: TGTGCCAGCAGTCTACAGGGCCGTGAAAAACTGTTTTTT
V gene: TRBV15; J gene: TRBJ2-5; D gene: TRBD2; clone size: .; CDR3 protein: CATSRDPLAGGQETQYF; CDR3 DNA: TGTGCCACCAGCAGAGACCCCCTAGCGGGGGGCCAAGAGACCCAGTACTTC
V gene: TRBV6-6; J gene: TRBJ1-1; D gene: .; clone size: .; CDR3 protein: CASSYPEGEAFF; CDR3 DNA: TGTGCCAGCAGTTACCCGGAAGGGGAAGCTTTCTTT
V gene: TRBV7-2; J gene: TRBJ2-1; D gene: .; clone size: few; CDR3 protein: CASSLEGGYNEQFF; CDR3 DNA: TGTGCCAGCAGCTTAGAGGGCGGATACAATGAGCAGTTCTTC
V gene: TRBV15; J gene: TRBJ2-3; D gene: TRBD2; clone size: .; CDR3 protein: CATSRERGGRDTQYF; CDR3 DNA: TGTGCCACCAGCAGGGAGCGGGGGGGCCGAGATACGCAGTATTTT
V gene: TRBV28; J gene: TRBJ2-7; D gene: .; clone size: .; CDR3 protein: CASSTTRGGTVEQYF; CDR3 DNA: TGTGCCAGCAGCACTACCCGGGGTGGGACCGTCGAGCAGTACTTC
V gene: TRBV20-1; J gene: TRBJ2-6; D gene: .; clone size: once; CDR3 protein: CSASSVSGANVLTF; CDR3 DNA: TGCAGTGCTAGCAGCGTCTCTGGGGCCAACGTCCTGACTTTC
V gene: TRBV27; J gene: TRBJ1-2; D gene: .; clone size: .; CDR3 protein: CASSLPGAPYGYTF; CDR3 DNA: TGTGCCAGCAGTTTGCCCGGGGCCCCCTATGGCTACACCTTC
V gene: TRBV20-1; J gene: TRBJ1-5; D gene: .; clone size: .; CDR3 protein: CSAREVVSNQPQHF; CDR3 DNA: TGCAGTGCTAGAGAAGTTGTTAGCAATCAGCCCCAGCATTTT
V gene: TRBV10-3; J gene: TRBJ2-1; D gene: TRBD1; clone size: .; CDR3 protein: CAISSDRGGNEQFF; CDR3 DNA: TGTGCCATCAGTTCGGACAGGGGAGGCAATGAGCAGTTCTTC
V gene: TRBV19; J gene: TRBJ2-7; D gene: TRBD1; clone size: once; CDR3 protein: CASSVGTGPYEQYF; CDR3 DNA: TGTGCCAGTAGTGTGGGGACAGGGCCCTACGAGCAGTACTTC
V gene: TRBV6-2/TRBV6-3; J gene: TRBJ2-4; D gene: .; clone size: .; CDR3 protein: CASSRDGQNIQYF; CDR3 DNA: TGTGCCAGCAGTAGGGACGGACAAAACATTCAGTACTTC
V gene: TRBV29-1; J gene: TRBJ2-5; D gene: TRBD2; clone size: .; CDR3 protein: CSARARGAGIRETQYF; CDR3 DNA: TGCAGCGCCAGAGCAAGGGGAGCGGGGATTAGGGAGACCCAGTACTTC
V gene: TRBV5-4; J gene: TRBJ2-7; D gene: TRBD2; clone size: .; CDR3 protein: CASSLAGLAGSEQYF; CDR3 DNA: TGTGCCAGCAGCTTGGCCGGACTAGCTGGTAGCGAGCAGTACTTC
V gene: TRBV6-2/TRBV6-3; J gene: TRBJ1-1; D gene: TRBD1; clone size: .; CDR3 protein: CASSYLGTANTEAFF; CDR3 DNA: TGTGCCAGCAGTTACCTAGGGACAGCCAACACTGAAGCTTTCTTT
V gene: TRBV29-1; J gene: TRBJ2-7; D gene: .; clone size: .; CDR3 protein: CSVVDGSSTSSYF; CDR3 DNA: TGCAGCGTCGTAGACGGCTCCTCCACGAGCAGTTACTTC
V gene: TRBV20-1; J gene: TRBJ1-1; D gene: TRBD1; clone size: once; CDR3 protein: CSASLGQGNTEAFF; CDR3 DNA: TGCAGTGCTAGCCTCGGACAGGGAAACACTGAAGCTTTCTTT
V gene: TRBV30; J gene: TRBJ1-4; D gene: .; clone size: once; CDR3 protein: CALATWREAEKLFF; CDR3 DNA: TGTGCCCTGGCCACGTGGCGCGAGGCTGAAAAACTGTTTTTT